The T cell receptor beta chain described here comes from a study of cytomegalovirus exposure and HLA in healthy donors (dated by TCRdb to about 2017). For context, the study as a whole: According to a later analysis, the roughly 120 validation repertoires were produced on the same platform as the 680 or so repertoires of the first cohort. In addition to the first cohort of 650 to 800 subjects, a separate validation cohort of 120 different subjects was used. The aim of the study was to test whether cataloging public T cell receptors could identify signatures of past pathogen exposure. High-throughput TCR immunosequencing, statistical association of individual TCRs with disease status, and machine learning were combined to predict cytomegalovirus infection status. The paper as a whole reports these results and caveats: Most TCR sequences were seen in very few donors, while some public TCRs were found in many individuals. A later analysis found that TCRs clustered in the first cohort also tended to co-occur in the approximately 120 validation repertoires, with 94% of cluster scores above 0. The study gave a list of more than 150 TCR beta chains associated with cytomegalovirus. A later analysis had no HLA typing for the validation cohort, so co-occurrence there was scored across all 110 or so repertoires. Three of the identified cytomegalovirus-associated TCR beta chains were confirmed in vitro to be specific for cytomegalovirus antigens. In both the original and validation cohorts, the classifier was reported to diagnose cytomegalovirus status with high specificity and sensitivity. It was suggested by the authors that the approach could potentially be generalized to other disease states and immunological phenotypes.

The library came from the immunoSEQ multiplex PCR assay. In the original analysis: A statistical classification framework was built to diagnose cytomegalovirus status from the catalog of TCR beta chain sequences. TCRdb holds this immuneACCESS table with in-frame rearrangements only. Some clones are missing; in checked studies, unresolved V genes explain under half, and the rest has no known cause. The V and J calls and clone size come from that table; D and trimming were worked out from the DNA. The sample table lists about 150,000 clones, roughly 90% of them with a count of one. The ten biggest clones cover about 22% of the sample. The donors were included in the validation cohort of over a hundred subjects, a group kept apart from the roughly 670-subject first cohort. As encoded in the germline V gene, CDR1 is SGHTA while CDR2 is FQGNSA. Relative to germline, V is missing 4 bases and J is missing 2 bases, with 2 bases of the junction outside any gene match. The CDR3 starts with the cysteine, ends with the phenylalanine, and has 14 residues. The retained sequence is limited to the CDR3, 42 bases, with the frame set at the first base.

As for this clone: Its target antigen remains unknown. No quality values exist for individual bases; no much larger clone is one base distant.

Sequencing used PBMCs. This chain is built from TRBV7-2 and TRBJ2-7; TRBD2 fits 10 bases in the junction. This clonotype was sampled from a man aged 18 to 29 in good health and CMV-seropositive. The DNA sequence is as follows: TGTGCCAGCAGCTCAGCGGGAGGGGCCTACGAGCAGTACTTC. This is translated as CASSSAGGAYEQYF.